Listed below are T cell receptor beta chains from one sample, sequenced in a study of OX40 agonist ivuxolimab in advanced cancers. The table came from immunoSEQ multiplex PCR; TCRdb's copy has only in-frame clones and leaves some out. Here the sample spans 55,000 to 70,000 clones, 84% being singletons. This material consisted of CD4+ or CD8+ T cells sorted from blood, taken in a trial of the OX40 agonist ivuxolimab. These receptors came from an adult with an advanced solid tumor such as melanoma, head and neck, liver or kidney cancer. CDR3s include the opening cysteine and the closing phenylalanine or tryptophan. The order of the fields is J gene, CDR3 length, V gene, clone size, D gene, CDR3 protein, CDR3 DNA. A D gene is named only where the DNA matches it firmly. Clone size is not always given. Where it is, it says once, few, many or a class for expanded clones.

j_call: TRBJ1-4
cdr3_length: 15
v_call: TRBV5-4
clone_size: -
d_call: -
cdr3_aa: CASSLPGLSNEKLFF
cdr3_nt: TGTGCCAGCAGCTTACCGGGACTGTCCAATGAAAAACTGTTTTTT

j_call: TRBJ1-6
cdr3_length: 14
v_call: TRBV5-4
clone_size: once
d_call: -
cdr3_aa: CATRGVGYNSPLHF
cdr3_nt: TGTGCCACGAGGGGAGTGGGGTATAATTCACCCCTCCACTTT

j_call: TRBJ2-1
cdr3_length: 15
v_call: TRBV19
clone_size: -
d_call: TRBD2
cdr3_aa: CASKKSGGTYNEQFF
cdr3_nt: TGTGCCAGTAAGAAAAGCGGGGGGACTTACAATGAGCAGTTCTTC

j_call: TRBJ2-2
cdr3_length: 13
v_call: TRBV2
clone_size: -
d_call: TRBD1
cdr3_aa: CASSEQGEGELFF
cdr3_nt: TGTGCCAGCAGTGAACAGGGGGAAGGGGAGCTGTTTTTT

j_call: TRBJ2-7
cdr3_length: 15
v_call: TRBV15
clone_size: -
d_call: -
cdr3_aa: CATSREGGQSYEQYF
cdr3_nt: TGTGCCACCAGCAGAGAGGGAGGCCAGTCTTACGAGCAGTACTTC

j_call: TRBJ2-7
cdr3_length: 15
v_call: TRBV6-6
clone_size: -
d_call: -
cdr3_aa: CASSTIASGSGEQYF
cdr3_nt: TGTGCCAGCAGTACCATAGCGAGTGGATCGGGAGAGCAGTACTTC

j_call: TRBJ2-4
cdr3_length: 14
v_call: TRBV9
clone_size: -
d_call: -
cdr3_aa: CASSVAGNKNIQYF
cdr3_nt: TGTGCCAGCAGCGTCGCAGGGAACAAAAACATTCAGTACTTC

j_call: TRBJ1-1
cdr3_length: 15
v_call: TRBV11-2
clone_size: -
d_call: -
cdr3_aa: CASSLDWGLGTEAFF
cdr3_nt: TGTGCCAGCAGCTTAGATTGGGGGTTGGGCACTGAAGCTTTCTTT

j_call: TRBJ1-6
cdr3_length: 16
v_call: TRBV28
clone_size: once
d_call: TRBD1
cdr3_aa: CASSLGQGYYNSPLHF
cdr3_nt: TGTGCCAGCAGTTTAGGACAGGGGTACTATAATTCACCCCTCCACTTT

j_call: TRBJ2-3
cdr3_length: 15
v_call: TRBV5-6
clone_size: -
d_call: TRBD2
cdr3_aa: CASSRGLADTDTQYF
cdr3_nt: TGTGCCAGCAGCCGAGGACTAGCGGATACAGATACGCAGTATTTT

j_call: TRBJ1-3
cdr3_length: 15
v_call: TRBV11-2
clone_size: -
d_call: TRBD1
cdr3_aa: CASSSARDSGNTIYF
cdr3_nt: TGTGCCAGCAGCTCCGCGCGGGACAGTGGAAACACCATATATTTT

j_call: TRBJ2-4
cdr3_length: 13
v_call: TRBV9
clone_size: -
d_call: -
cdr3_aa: CASSMDREGIQYF
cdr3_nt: TGTGCCAGCAGCATGGACAGGGAGGGCATTCAGTACTTC

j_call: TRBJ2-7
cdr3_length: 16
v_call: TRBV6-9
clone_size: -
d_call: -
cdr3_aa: CASSYSGGAEPYEQYF
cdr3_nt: TGTGCCAGCAGTTATTCGGGGGGAGCGGAGCCCTACGAGCAGTACTTC

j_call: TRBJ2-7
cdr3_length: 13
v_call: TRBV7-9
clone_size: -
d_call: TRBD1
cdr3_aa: CASSWTGAYEQYF
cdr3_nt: TGTGCCAGCAGCTGGACAGGGGCCTACGAGCAGTACTTC

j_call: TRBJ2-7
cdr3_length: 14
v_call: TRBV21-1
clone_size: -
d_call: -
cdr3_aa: CASSLTRDRGEQYF
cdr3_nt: TGTGCCAGCAGTCTAACCCGGGACAGGGGGGAGCAGTACTTC

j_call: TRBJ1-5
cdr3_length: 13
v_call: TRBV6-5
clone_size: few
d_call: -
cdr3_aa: CASSRGGNQPQHF
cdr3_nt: TGTGCCAGCAGCCGGGGGGGCAATCAGCCCCAGCATTTT

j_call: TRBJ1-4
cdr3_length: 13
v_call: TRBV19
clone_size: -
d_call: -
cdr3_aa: CASSQVSNEKLFF
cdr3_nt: TGTGCCAGTAGTCAAGTGTCTAATGAAAAACTGTTTTTT

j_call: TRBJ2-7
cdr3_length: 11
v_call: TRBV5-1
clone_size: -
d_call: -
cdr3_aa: CASSLDSEQYF
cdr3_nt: TGCGCCAGCAGCTTGGATAGCGAGCAGTACTTC

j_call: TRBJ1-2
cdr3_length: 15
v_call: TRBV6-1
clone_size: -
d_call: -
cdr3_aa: CASSTKGELGYGYTF
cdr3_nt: TGTGCCAGCAGCACAAAGGGGGAATTGGGTTATGGCTACACCTTC

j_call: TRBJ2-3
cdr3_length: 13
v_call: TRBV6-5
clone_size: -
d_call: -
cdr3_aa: CASSYSRVDTQYF
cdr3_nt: TGTGCCAGCAGTTACTCGAGGGTAGATACGCAGTATTTT

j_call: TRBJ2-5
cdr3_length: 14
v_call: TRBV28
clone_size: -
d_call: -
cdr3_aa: CASSLYGQGGTQYF
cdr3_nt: TGTGCCAGCAGTTTATACGGCCAGGGCGGGACCCAGTACTTC

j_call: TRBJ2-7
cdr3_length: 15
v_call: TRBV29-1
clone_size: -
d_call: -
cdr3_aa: CSVERVRGFVLEQYF
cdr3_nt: TGCAGCGTTGAGCGTGTACGGGGATTTGTTCTCGAGCAGTACTTC

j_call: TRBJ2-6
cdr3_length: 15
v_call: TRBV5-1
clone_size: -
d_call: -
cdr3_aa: CASSARDSGANVLTF
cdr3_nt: TGCGCCAGCAGCGCACGGGATTCTGGGGCCAACGTCCTGACTTTC

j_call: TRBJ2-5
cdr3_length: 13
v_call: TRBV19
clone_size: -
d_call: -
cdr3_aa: CASNGQGGETQYF
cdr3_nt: TGTGCCAGTAATGGGCAGGGAGGCGAGACCCAGTACTTC

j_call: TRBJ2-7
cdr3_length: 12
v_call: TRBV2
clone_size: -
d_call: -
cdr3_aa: CASSSSSYEQYF
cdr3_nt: TGTGCCAGCAGTTCCAGCTCCTACGAGCAGTACTTC